This note documents a single TCR beta chain sequence. Its antigen is unknown. This specimen comes from a study of cytomegalovirus exposure and HLA in healthy donors. Donors had nominal health at sampling but likely had unrecorded immune exposures. The PCR contained 60 Vbeta and 13 Jbeta primers. Assay: immunoSEQ multiplex PCR; the TCRdb copy retains only in-frame clones and omits some. The data show about 160,000 clones, about four fifths seen once. V trimming: 5 bases; J trimming: 4 bases; junction bases outside the gene matches: 10. In germline, CDR1 is SNHLY, CDR2 FYNNEI. The CDR3 runs to 16 residues. The study's findings and limits: Sequencing depth roughly uniform across donors was assumed in presence/absence analyses. Later on, an analysis showed TCR association rates differing by HLA locus, with DRB1 the most and HLA-C the fewest.

This receptor was identified in a woman aged 45-65 years in good health and CMV-seronegative. Input material: PBMCs. The V gene is TRBV2, the J gene TRBJ2-3; 9 nucleotides match TRBD1. In DNA form, the CDR3 reads TGTGCCAGCAGTCGGATAACAGGGGGCGCGGCAGATACGCAGTATTTT. Translation gives CASSRITGGAADTQYF. Looking up the rest from reference TRBV2 and TRBJ2-3 gives the full variable domain: EPEVTQTPSHQVTQMGQEVILRCVPISNHLYFYWYRQILGQKVEFLVSFYNNEISEKSEIFDDQFSVERPDGSNFTLKIRSTKLEDSAMYFCASSRITGGAADTQYFGPGTRLTVL.